Following are 31 T cell receptor beta chains from one sample sequenced in a study of blood T cell repertoires in COVID-19. Sequenced by immunoSEQ multiplex PCR; TCRdb stores in-frame clones only, minus some. The table shows roughly 190,000 clones, with 70% to 90% occurring only once. The sample taken for sequencing was PBMCs or T cells enriched from blood (not recorded which). These receptors all come from a middle-aged woman in a cohort exposed to, infected with or recovered from COVID-19 (not recorded which).

V and J are TRBV29-1 and TRBJ2-3; D call uncertain. Germline CDR1 and CDR2: SQVTM and ANQGSEA. V was pared by 7 bases and J by 0 bases, with 8 bases between. This CDR3 contains 12 residues. The CDR3 bases are TGCAGCGCCGGGTCCAGCACAGATACGCAGTATTTT. Its protein product is CSAGSSTDTQYF.

V gene TRBV15 combines with J gene TRBJ2-2, with 9 bases lining up with TRBD2. The V and J ends lost 6 bases and 4 bases, in that order; junction bases with no gene match: 6. Germline values: CDR1 LNHNV, CDR2 YYDKDF (reference sequence). This CDR3 spans 15 amino acids. CDR3 nucleotides: TGTGCCACCAGAGGGGTAGCGGGAGCCACCGGGGAGCTGTTTTTT. Translating it yields CATRGVAGATGELFF.

The CDR3, as DNA: TGTGCCAGCGCCCACCGGGACACGAACTACGAGCAGTACTTC. Its translation is CASAHRDTNYEQYF. The chain is built from TRBV6-5 and TRBJ2-7; weak D call: TRBD1 (6 bases). Germline V gene lookup returns CDR1 MNHEY and CDR2 SVGAGI. V was cut by 8 bases and J by 3 bases, with 17 bases left in between. The CDR3 has 14 amino acids.

This chain uses TRBV21-1 with TRBJ1-3; the listed D gene, TRBD1, was not tested against the DNA. TRBV21-1 is assigned pseudogene status. The CDR3 runs to 15 residues. CDR3 bases: TGTGCCAGCAGCACAACAGGGTATGCTGGAAACACCATATATTTT. Translating gives CASSTTGYAGNTIYF.

The rearrangement uses TRBV4-2 and TRBJ2-7; D gene uncertain. The germline V gene has CDR1 LGHNA and CDR2 YNFKEQ. This CDR3 is built from 13 residues. V shed 1 base and J shed 7 bases, with 11 bases lying between them. The CDR3 bases are TGTGCCAGCAGCCAAGGCCTACAGAAAGAGCAGTACTTC. Amino acid sequence: CASSQGLQKEQYF.

This sequence joins TRBV27 and TRBJ2-7, with 13 nucleotides matching TRBD2. Germline V CDR1 and CDR2: MNHEY, SMNVEV (reference sequence). The CDR3 is 17 amino acids. The J segment lost 4 bases and the V segment lost 5 bases, leaving 11 bases of the junction unmatched. The CDR3 reads CASSPGLAGAPGYEQYF. CDR3 DNA: TGTGCCAGCAGTCCAGGACTAGCGGGAGCCCCCGGGTACGAGCAGTACTTC.

This clone was observed a single time. The chain recombines TRBV9 with TRBJ2-2; possibly TRBD2 for D (6 bases). The CDR3 has 16 residues. V lost 6 bases to trimming and J lost 4 bases, with 19 bases between them. CDR1 is SGDLS and CDR2 is YYNGEE in the germline V gene. The CDR3 DNA follows: TGTGCCAGCACCGCGGGGAGCACCGTTATCACCGGGGAGCTGTTTTTT. Amino acids: CASTAGSTVITGELFF.

V gene TRBV7-6 combines with J gene TRBJ2-1; 10 bases match TRBD2. This CDR3 is built from 18 residues. Germline assignment: CDR1 SGHVS and CDR2 FNYEAQ. Trimming cost V 2 bases and J 0 bases; bases outside gene matches: 7. CDR3 sequence (DNA): TGTGCCAGCAGCTTACTAGCGGGGGCCAAAAGCTCCTACAATGAGCAGTTCTTC. This translates into CASSLLAGAKSSYNEQFF.

V is TRBV7-2 and J is TRBJ2-3; D unresolved. The CDR3 extends over 16 amino acids. Between the trimmed V and J ends, which lost 1 base and 0 bases, there was a span of 11 bases. Germline CDR1 is SGHTA and CDR2 is FQGNSA. The CDR3, as DNA: TGTGCCAGCAGCTTAGAGATTACATCTAGCACAGATACGCAGTATTTT. Translated: CASSLEITSSTDTQYF. Combining the CDR3 with reference TRBV7-2 and TRBJ2-3 gives the whole variable domain GAGVSQSPSNKVTEKGKDVELRCDPISGHTALYWYRQSLGQGLEFLIYFQGNSAPDKSGLPSDRFSAERTGGSVSTLTIQRTQQEDSAVYLCASSLEITSSTDTQYFGPGTRLTVL.

CDR3: CASSLGAEPGTEAFF. CDR3 DNA sequence: TGTGCCAGCAGTCTGGGGGCGGAGCCAGGCACTGAAGCTTTCTTT. This sequence joins TRBV7-2 and TRBJ1-1, with D maybe TRBD1 (6 bases). Trimming cost V 6 bases and J 4 bases, with 18 bases left between them. This CDR3 is built from 15 residues. From germline, CDR1 is SGHTA and CDR2 FQGNSA.

This clone was recorded only once. The chain uses TRBV10-1 and TRBJ2-7; 8 bases fit TRBD2. Unmatched junction bases numbered 13, after V lost 4 bases and J lost 5 bases. CDR3 length: 16 amino acids. Per germline, CDR1 WNHNN and CDR2 SYGVQD (reference sequence). The CDR3 bases are TGCGCCAGCAGTGGAATAGCGGGGACGGCAATCGACGAGCAGTACTTC. Its protein is CASSGIAGTAIDEQYF.

The V call is TRBV7-9, the J call TRBJ2-1; 7 bases agree with TRBD2. Germline lookup yields CDR1 SEHNR and CDR2 FQNEAQ (reference sequence). The CDR3 is made up of 14 amino acids. With 3 bases clipped from V and 10 bases from J, the junction kept 9 bases outside the gene matches. CDR3 protein: CASSFSGRGGEQFF. CDR3 DNA sequence: TGTGCCAGCAGCTTTAGCGGGCGGGGTGGCGAGCAGTTCTTC.

The V call is TRBV12-5, the J call TRBJ2-2, with 9 positions matching TRBD2. Germline-derived CDR1 and CDR2 are LGHNT and FRNRAP. V dropped 0 bases and J dropped 6; count of bases not matched to a gene: 8. The CDR3 has 17 amino acids. The CDR3 loop reads CASGLVWSLAGSGELFF. The CDR3 DNA sequence: TGTGCTAGTGGTTTGGTATGGTCGCTAGCGGGATCCGGGGAGCTGTTTTTT.

This clone was counted many times. The chain carries TRBV2 and TRBJ2-7; the D gene is possibly TRBD1 (5 bases). This CDR3 region has 13 residues. V lost 7 bases, J lost 2 bases, and 12 bases lay in between. In germline, CDR1 is SNHLY, CDR2 FYNNEI. CDR3 amino acids: CASKQVGTYEQYF. CDR3 coding DNA: TGTGCCAGCAAACAGGTTGGGACCTACGAGCAGTACTTC.

The chain has TRBV7-2 and TRBJ1-2, with a possible D match to TRBD1 (5 bases). Germline lookup yields CDR1 SGHTA and CDR2 FQGNSA. Trimming pared 2 bases from V and 4 bases from J, leaving 11 bases between. The CDR3 contains 14 residues. As DNA, the CDR3 is TGTGCCAGCAGCTTAAACGGGGGGATCTATGGCTACACCTTC. It codes for CASSLNGGIYGYTF. The full variable domain, its missing parts supplied by reference TRBV7-2 and TRBJ1-2, is GAGVSQSPSNKVTEKGKDVELRCDPISGHTALYWYRQSLGQGLEFLIYFQGNSAPDKSGLPSDRFSAERTGGSVSTLTIQRTQQEDSAVYLCASSLNGGIYGYTFGSGTRLTVV.

The chain employs TRBV4-1 and TRBJ1-6; TRBD1 might be the D (6 bases). The germline V and J ends were trimmed by 1 base and 8 bases, with 12 bases remaining between them. This CDR3 is 15 amino acids long. Per the germline V gene, CDR1 is MGHRA and CDR2 is YSYEKL. Here the CDR3 reads CASSQVTGRDSPLHF. Here the CDR3 DNA reads TGCGCCAGCAGCCAAGTAACAGGGAGGGATTCACCCCTCCACTTT.

The chain uses TRBV4-3 and TRBJ2-2; D is uncertain. Germline CDR1 LGHNA, CDR2 YSLEER. The CDR3 consists of 15 residues. The V end lost 0 bases, the J end lost 6 bases, and 11 bases lay between the germline ends. CDR3 in amino acids: CASSQEFRGSGELFF. The CDR3 DNA reads TGCGCCAGCAGCCAAGAGTTTCGCGGATCCGGGGAGCTGTTTTTT.

This chain connects TRBV30 to TRBJ2-1; maybe TRBD2 (6 bases). Per germline, CDR1 GTSNPN and CDR2 SVGIG (reference sequence). The CDR3 has 16 amino acids. The germline V and J ends were trimmed by 0 bases and 2 bases, with 14 bases remaining between them. CDR3 in DNA: TGTGCCTGGAGTGTAAGTGGCGGGGCAGCCTACAATGAGCAGTTCTTC. This encodes CAWSVSGGAAYNEQFF.

The chain uses TRBV5-4 and TRBJ2-5, with TRBD2 matching over 7 bases. CDR1 and CDR2 (germline): SGHNT, YYREEE (reference sequence). The junction had 13 bases not matched to a gene; V was cut back by 3 bases and J by 5 bases. The CDR3 totals 16 residues. CDR3 sequence (DNA): TGTGCCAGCAGCTGGGTTGAGGCGGGGGTAAGGGAGACCCAGTACTTC. This translates into CASSWVEAGVRETQYF. Full variable domain (rest looked up from reference TRBV5-4 and TRBJ2-5): ETGVTQSPTHLIKTRGQQVTLRCSSQSGHNTVSWYQQALGQGPQFIFQYYREEENGRGNFPPRFSGLQFPNYSSELNVNALELDDSALYLCASSWVEAGVRETQYFGPGTRLLVL.

The gene calls are TRBV7-9 and TRBJ1-1, with no clear D. CDR3 length: 14 amino acids. Germline CDR1 and CDR2: SEHNR and FQNEAQ (reference sequence). The V gene lost 5 bases and the J gene lost 1 base, with 11 bases spanning the gap. CDR3 DNA sequence: TGTGCCAGCAGCGGTTCTGCGGCGAACACTGAAGCTTTCTTT. Translating it yields CASSGSAANTEAFF.

In this sample, this clone turned up once. V usage is TRBV12-5 and J usage is TRBJ2-3, with D tentatively TRBD2 (6 bases). This CDR3 has 15 residues. CDR1 and CDR2 (germline): LGHNT, FRNRAP. With 2 bases removed from V and 2 bases from J, the gap between germline ends came to 11 bases. Here the CDR3 reads CASGLILASTDTQYF. The CDR3 DNA sequence: TGTGCTAGTGGTTTGATTCTAGCGTCCACAGATACGCAGTATTTT.

The rearrangement links TRBV7-2 to TRBJ1-4; perhaps TRBD1 as D (6 bases). The V end was cut by 1 base, the J end by 5 bases, with 8 bases between. The CDR3 covers 14 residues. Germline CDR1 is SGHTA and CDR2 is FQGNSA. CDR3 region: CASSLVRGNEKLFF. The CDR3 nucleotides read TGTGCCAGCAGCTTAGTCAGGGGCAATGAAAAACTGTTTTTT.

V gene TRBV5-4 combines with J gene TRBJ2-7; 9 bases fit TRBD1. Germline trimming cut 4 bases from V and 6 bases from J; bases unmatched to any gene: 8. Germline assignment: CDR1 SGHNT and CDR2 YYREEE (reference sequence). There are 14 residues in the CDR3. The CDR3 loop is CASSRTGTGFEQYF. The CDR3 nucleotides are TGTGCCAGCAGCAGGACCGGGACAGGGTTCGAGCAGTACTTC.

The chain has TRBV11-2 and TRBJ1-2, with a possible D match to TRBD1 (6 bases). V lost 8 bases to trimming and J lost 7 bases, with 26 bases between them. CDR1 and CDR2 (germline): SGHAT, FQNNGV. The CDR3 is 16 residues long. As DNA, the CDR3 is TGTGCCAGCGTATTAGTAGGCCCGGGGGGCGAGGCTGGCTACACCTTC. Translation gives CASVLVGPGGEAGYTF.

The V gene is TRBV7-9, the J gene TRBJ2-3; possible D gene TRBD2, 6 bases. The V end lost 6 bases, the J end lost 4 bases, and 11 bases lay between the germline ends. Germline V gene data show CDR1 as SEHNR and CDR2 as FQNEAQ (reference sequence). The CDR3 consists of 13 residues. CDR3 DNA sequence: TGTGCCAGCAGTGGGAGCGGGCCAGATACGCAGTATTTT. Amino acid sequence: CASSGSGPDTQYF.

The chain combines TRBV2 with TRBJ2-3; TRBD2 matches 7 bases. V dropped 1 base and J dropped 1; count of bases not matched to a gene: 2. The CDR3 spans 15 residues. Looked up from germline, CDR1 is SNHLY and CDR2 is FYNNEI. This CDR3 is CASSEGLARTDTQYF. Written as DNA, the CDR3 is TGTGCCAGCAGTGAAGGACTAGCTCGCACAGATACGCAGTATTTT.

The rearrangement joins TRBV9 to TRBJ1-1, with 7 bases that match TRBD1. The germline gives CDR1 SGDLS, CDR2 YYNGEE. Trimming took 5 bases from V and 2 from J; bases not matched to a gene: 6. This CDR3 contains 14 residues. CDR3 DNA: TGTGCCAGCAGTGGAGGGGGCATTAACACTGAAGCTTTCTTT. Amino acid sequence: CASSGGGINTEAFF.

The V call is TRBV7-6, the J call TRBJ2-1; maybe TRBD2 (6 bases). Germline CDR1 SGHVS, CDR2 FNYEAQ. Trimming shortened V by 4 bases and J by 5 bases, and 9 bases separated the two germline ends. The CDR3 covers 13 residues. The CDR3 protein is CASSSGEDNEQFF. The CDR3 coding sequence is TGTGCCAGCAGCTCCGGGGAGGACAATGAGCAGTTCTTC.

The chain is built from TRBV6-1 and TRBJ2-1; TRBD2 aligns across 13 bases. The J segment lost 6 bases and the V segment lost 1 base, leaving 0 bases of the junction unmatched. Germline lookup yields CDR1 MNHNS and CDR2 SASEGT. The CDR3 covers 15 residues. CDR3 nucleotides: TGTGCCAGCAGTGAAGGGACTAGCGGGAGCAATGAGCAGTTCTTC. Translation: CASSEGTSGSNEQFF.

The chain couples TRBV28 to TRBJ1-2; TRBD1 matches 8 bases. The germline V gene has CDR1 MDHEN and CDR2 SYDVKM. V shed 5 bases, J shed 1 base, and the junction held 6 bases outside the gene matches. CDR3 length: 15 amino acids. The CDR3 reads CASSRDRGLNYGYTF. As DNA, the CDR3 is TGTGCCAGCAGTCGAGACAGGGGCCTTAACTATGGCTACACCTTC.

The genes are TRBV10-1 and TRBJ2-7; TRBD2 aligns across 7 bases. V was clipped by 1 base and J by 2 bases; unmatched bases: 8. Germline V gene data show CDR1 as WNHNN and CDR2 as SYGVQD (reference sequence). This CDR3 contains 16 residues. CDR3 residues: CASSEWGSGRTYEQYF. As DNA, the CDR3 is TGCGCCAGCAGTGAGTGGGGTAGCGGGCGCACCTACGAGCAGTACTTC.